A single sample is the source of the 19 T cell receptor beta chains below, sequenced in a study of OX40 agonist ivuxolimab in advanced cancers. The assay was immunoSEQ multiplex PCR, and TCRdb's table has in-frame clones only and misses some. The sample lists tens of thousands of clones; approximately 85% were seen once. Sequenced here: CD4+ or CD8+ T cells sorted from blood, sampled in a trial of the OX40 agonist ivuxolimab. These receptors came from an adult with an advanced solid tumor such as melanoma, head and neck, liver or kidney cancer.

This chain links TRBV7-6 with TRBJ2-7; 11 nucleotides agree with TRBD1. Germline V gives CDR1 SGHVS, CDR2 FNYEAQ. This CDR3 is 15 amino acids long. With 4 bases clipped from V and 1 base from J, the junction kept 3 bases outside the gene matches. The CDR3: CASSYGTGGSYEQYF. The DNA of the CDR3 is TGTGCCAGCAGCTACGGGACAGGGGGATCCTACGAGCAGTACTTC.

This sequence joins TRBV6-1 and TRBJ2-5; 7 bases align to TRBD2. Germline CDR1 reads MNHNS; CDR2 reads SASEGT. This CDR3 spans 13 amino acids. V was pared by 7 bases and J by 2 bases, with 4 bases of the junction left unmatched. The CDR3 spells CASNRGEQETQYF. The CDR3, as DNA: TGTGCCAGCAATCGGGGGGAACAAGAGACCCAGTACTTC.

This clone has only one observation. This sequence joins TRBV7-3 and TRBJ2-1; tentative D call: TRBD2 (6 bases). CDR1 SGHTA and CDR2 FQGTGA come from the germline V gene. The CDR3 runs to 16 residues. Trimming pared 2 bases from V and 0 bases from J, leaving 11 bases between. The CDR3 sequence is CASSLGIGGSYNEQFF. In DNA form, the CDR3 reads TGTGCCAGCAGCTTAGGTATCGGGGGCTCCTACAATGAGCAGTTCTTC.

The chain links TRBV13 to TRBJ2-1; D is possibly TRBD2 (6 bases). The CDR3 covers 16 residues. V was trimmed by 3 bases and J by 0 bases, leaving 12 bases between them. Germline CDR1 PRHDT, CDR2 FYEKMQ (reference sequence). This CDR3 reads CASSFGRESSYNEQFF. Written as DNA, the CDR3 is TGTGCCAGCAGCTTTGGGCGGGAAAGCTCCTACAATGAGCAGTTCTTC.

The chain uses TRBV7-9 and TRBJ1-4; D remains ambiguous. This CDR3 comprises 15 residues. CDR1 is SEHNR and CDR2 is FQNEAQ in the germline V gene (reference sequence). Trimming removed 5 bases from V and 5 bases from J, with 15 bases in between. In DNA, the CDR3 is TGTGCCAGCAGCCCTCCGGGAGCCATGAATGAAAAACTGTTTTTT. It codes for CASSPPGAMNEKLFF.

The chain links TRBV19 to TRBJ2-1; D ambiguous. The V gene's germline CDR1 is LNHDA and CDR2 SQIVND (reference sequence). The CDR3 length is 12 residues. V gave up 1 base and J gave up 12 bases, with 10 bases separating them. CDR3 DNA: TGTGCCAGTAGTATAGGGGCCTCTCGGCAGTTCTTC. Encoded protein: CASSIGASRQFF.

This sequence joins TRBV7-8 and TRBJ1-2; D remains ambiguous. The V and J ends lost 1 base and 0 bases respectively, with 3 bases between them. This CDR3 region has 13 residues. The germline V gene encodes CDR1 SGHVS and CDR2 FQNEAQ. CDR3 loop: CASSLGPNYGYTF. In DNA form, the CDR3 reads TGTGCCAGCAGCTTAGGGCCTAACTATGGCTACACCTTC.

This chain joins TRBV15 and TRBJ1-5, with 10 positions matching TRBD1. This CDR3 has 13 amino acids. The trim removed 5 bases at V and 7 bases at J, leaving 2 bases unmatched. CDR1 is LNHNV and CDR2 is YYDKDF in the germline V gene (reference sequence). CDR3 nucleotides: TGTGCCACCAGCGGGGACAGGGGACAGCCCCAGCATTTT. Residues: CATSGDRGQPQHF.

This clone was seen only once. The chain links TRBV6-4 to TRBJ2-1; 9 bases line up with TRBD2. With V trimmed by 3 bases and J by 0 bases, 9 bases remained unmatched. This CDR3 contains 18 residues. Germline lookup yields CDR1 MRHNA and CDR2 SNTAGT. The chain's CDR3 is CASSERGSGGYSYNEQFF. The CDR3 DNA follows: TGTGCCAGCAGTGAACGGGGTAGCGGGGGATACTCCTACAATGAGCAGTTCTTC.

CDR3 nucleotides: TGTGCCAGCAGCGGACAGGGTGGGGGGTCTGAAGCTTTCTTT. Its translation: CASSGQGGGSEAFF. This chain joins TRBV9 and TRBJ1-1; the match to TRBD1 covers 7 bases. This CDR3 has 14 amino acids. J lost 6 bases, V lost 3 bases, and 8 bases had no gene match. The germline gives CDR1 SGDLS, CDR2 YYNGEE.

J is TRBJ1-5 and V is TRBV7-2; possibly TRBD1 for D (6 bases). CDR3 size: 16 residues. Trimming cost V 9 bases and J 5 bases, with 23 bases left between them. Germline V gene sequence: CDR1 SGHTA, CDR2 FQGNSA. For the CDR3, the DNA is TGTGCCAGGGGGGGGCAGACTTATGGGTCTTATCAGCCCCAGCATTTT. It is translated as CARGGQTYGSYQPQHF.

By sample share, this clone is medium-sized. The chain combines TRBV4-1 with TRBJ1-1, with no clear D. Trimming cost V 0 bases and J 1 base, with 15 bases left between them. Per germline, CDR1 MGHRA and CDR2 YSYEKL. This CDR3 contains 17 residues. CDR3 region: CASSQDYSPGKNTEAFF. The CDR3 nucleotides read TGCGCCAGCAGCCAAGATTATTCCCCCGGCAAGAACACTGAAGCTTTCTTT.

The chain couples TRBV11-2 to TRBJ2-7; D might be TRBD1 (6 bases). Germline loops: CDR1 SGHAT, CDR2 FQNNGV. Trimming removed 5 bases from V and 3 bases from J, with 14 bases in between. The CDR3 consists of 14 residues. CDR3 coding DNA: TGTGCCAGCAGCCCTGGGACATCGTACTACGAGCAGTACTTC. Translation: CASSPGTSYYEQYF.

J is TRBJ2-7 and V is TRBV7-9; 7 bases are shared with TRBD1. With V trimmed by 5 bases and J by 2 bases, 12 bases remained unmatched. There are 16 residues in the CDR3. Germline lookup yields CDR1 SEHNR and CDR2 FQNEAQ (reference sequence). DNA for the CDR3: TGTGCCAGCAGCCCGATCGGGACAGACATAGCCTACGAGCAGTACTTC. This gives the protein CASSPIGTDIAYEQYF.

The rearrangement joins TRBV4-2 to TRBJ2-1; 13 bases line up with TRBD2. V shed 4 bases and J 8 bases; nucleotides not matched to a gene: 8. The CDR3 totals 16 residues. Germline CDR1 LGHNA, CDR2 YNFKEQ. CDR3 sequence: CASSRLTSGGADEQFF. CDR3 nucleotide sequence: TGTGCCAGCAGCCGACTCACTAGCGGGGGGGCAGATGAGCAGTTCTTC.

This clone was seen only once. This chain uses TRBV27 with TRBJ2-3, with no clear D. The CDR3 contains 16 residues. Trimming cost V 3 bases and J 2 bases, with 15 bases left between them. The germline gives CDR1 MNHEY, CDR2 SMNVEV (reference sequence). The CDR3 is CASSFSPKPITDTQYF. CDR3 nucleotides: TGTGCCAGCAGTTTTAGTCCAAAACCGATCACAGATACGCAGTATTTT.

The chain combines TRBV1 with TRBJ2-4. TRBV1 constitutes a pseudogene. The CDR3 is 14 amino acids. CDR3 DNA: TGCACCAGCAGCCAAGCCCTCTCTGGTGACATTCAGTACTTC. It specifies CTSSQALSGDIQYF.

This chain joins TRBV2 and TRBJ2-5, with 8 positions matching TRBD2. CDR1 is SNHLY, CDR2 FYNNEI, per germline. J was trimmed by 5 bases and V by 1 base; bases with no gene match: 12. The CDR3 runs 17 residues. Written as DNA, the CDR3 is TGTGCCAGCAGTGAAGAAGTGGCAGCGGGGGCGGGGGAGACCCAGTACTTC. This gives the protein CASSEEVAAGAGETQYF.

CDR3 loop: CASSSNPDRGNQPQHF. The DNA of the CDR3 is TGTGCCAGCAGTTCCAACCCGGACAGGGGCAATCAGCCCCAGCATTTT. The chain couples TRBV27 to TRBJ1-5, with 8 nucleotides matching TRBD1. The CDR3 is made up of 16 amino acids. Germline V gene lookup returns CDR1 MNHEY and CDR2 SMNVEV (reference sequence). With 4 bases clipped from V and 2 bases from J, the junction kept 7 bases outside the gene matches.